The rows below give T cell receptor beta chains drawn from one sample of a study of vaccination and CD4 T cells after COVID-19. Their antigen targets remain unknown. TCRdb itself ran the PCR reads through MiXCR, one entry per CDR3 protein. The data contain about 23,000 distinct CDR3 sequences, around two thirds of them singletons. Sequenced material: CD4+ T cells from blood, cultured in vitro, taken after SARS-CoV-2 vaccination. These receptors were taken from a human donor who received a COVID-19 vaccine. The CDR3 runs from the conserved cysteine through the conserved F or W. The D gene is left open where the match is weak. Some rows mark clone size as missing; the rest say once, few, many or name a class of expanded clone.

TRBV6-5	TRBJ1-5	few	-	TGTGCCAGCAGTTACAGAGGGGGTCAGCCCCAGCATTTT	CASSYRGGQPQHF
TRBV27	TRBJ2-7	-	TRBD2	TGTGCCAGCAGTCGGGGGGGGGCCTACGAGCAGTACTTC	CASSRGGAYEQYF
TRBV6-5	TRBJ2-7	-	-	TGTGCCAGCAGTTACGAACAGGGTTCCTACGAGCAGTACTTC	CASSYEQGSYEQYF
TRBV10-1	TRBJ2-6	-	TRBD1	TGCGCCAGCATTCTCAAAGGGGGCCGCGTGGCCAACGTCCTGACTTTC	CASILKGGRVANVLTF
TRBV19	TRBJ1-2	-	-	TGTGCCAGTAGTAGTCCACAGGGTTACTATGGCTACACCTTC	CASSSPQGYYGYTF
TRBV10-1	TRBJ2-3	-	-	TGCGCCAGCAGTGATCCGGGTAGCACAGATACGCAGTATTTT	CASSDPGSTDTQYF
TRBV11-3	TRBJ1-1	once	TRBD1	TGTGCCAGCAGCGTCACAGGGGGCGGTGAAGCTTTCTTT	CASSVTGGGEAFF
TRBV19	TRBJ2-3	-	-	TGTGCCAGTAACGGGGCCCACACAGATACGCAGTATTTT	CASNGAHTDTQYF
TRBV27	TRBJ2-7	few	TRBD2	TGTGCCAGCAGTTTCCAACGGGGGGACGAGCAGTACTTC	CASSFQRGDEQYF
TRBV20-1	TRBJ2-3	-	-	TGCAGTGCTAGACCTGACAGCACAGATACGCAGTATTTT	CSARPDSTDTQYF
TRBV18	TRBJ1-1	-	-	TGTGCCAGCTCACCATTTGCAGGGTCCACTGAAGCTTTCTTT	CASSPFAGSTEAFF
TRBV19	TRBJ2-3	-	TRBD1	TGTGCCAGTAGTAAGGGCAGGGGGCTTGATACGCAGTATTTT	CASSKGRGLDTQYF
TRBV6-1	TRBJ2-7	-	-	TGTGCCAGCAGTGAACGGCCCCACGAGCAGTACTTC	CASSERPHEQYF
TRBV20-1	TRBJ1-2	-	-	TGCAGTGCTAGAGAGGGGGGAAAGAACTATGGCTACACCTTC	CSAREGGKNYGYTF
TRBV5-1	TRBJ2-2	-	-	TGCGCCAGCAGCTTTGGGTCCGGGGAGCTGTTTTTT	CASSFGSGELFF
TRBV6-1	TRBJ1-5	few	-	TGTGCCAGCAGTGAGAGTCAGGGCACAGGTCAGCCCCAGCATTTT	CASSESQGTGQPQHF
TRBV19	TRBJ1-2	once	-	TGTGCCAGTAGTATGCCTCGGGCAGGGAGTAGAAACTATGGCTACACCTTC	CASSMPRAGSRNYGYTF
TRBV6-5	TRBJ1-2	-	TRBD1	TGTGCCAGCAGTTACCAGCTCGAAGCAGGGGGCTATGGCTACACCTTC	CASSYQLEAGGYGYTF
TRBV7-9	TRBJ2-2	-	-	TGTGCCACCCCCGGGCAGTTCACCGGGGAGCTGTTTTTT	CATPGQFTGELFF
TRBV10-2	TRBJ2-5	-	-	TGCGCCAGCAGGATGGCTACCGAGGGAGAGACCCAGTACTTC	CASRMATEGETQYF
TRBV20-1	TRBJ1-4	-	-	TGCAGTGCTAGAGTAGGAGGGTATGAAAAACTGTTTTTT	CSARVGGYEKLFF
TRBV24-1	TRBJ2-3	-	-	TGTGCCACCGGTTATAGGGGCCGGGAAGCTACAGATACGCAGTATTTT	CATGYRGREATDTQYF
TRBV19	TRBJ2-7	-	TRBD2	TGTGCCAGCCGACTAGCGGATAGCTCCTACGAGCAGTACTTC	CASRLADSSYEQYF
TRBV28	TRBJ2-5	-	TRBD2	TGTGCCAGCAGTTCCCAAATAACTAGCGGTGCAGGGGAGACCCAGTACTTC	CASSSQITSGAGETQYF
TRBV7-2	TRBJ2-3	-	-	TGTGCCAGCAGCTCGGACGGAGGAGATACGCAGTATTTT	CASSSDGGDTQYF
TRBV9	TRBJ2-5	-	TRBD2	TGTGCCAGCAGCGTAGGAGTAGCGGGGGGGGAGACCCAGTACTTC	CASSVGVAGGETQYF
TRBV7-9	TRBJ1-5	few	-	TGTGCCAGCAGCCAACTGGCGGGGACGGAGAAGCATTTT	CASSQLAGTEKHF
TRBV2	TRBJ1-2	-	TRBD1	TGTGCCAGCAGTTCTCGACAGGGGAGAGGCTACACCTTC	CASSSRQGRGYTF
TRBV6-1	TRBJ1-4	-	-	TGTGCCAGCAGTGAAGGTCGACAAAGAATGTTTTTT	CASSEGRQRMFF
TRBV6-1	TRBJ1-5	few	TRBD1	TGTGCCAGCGGACAGGGGCCACAAAATCAGCCCCAGCATTTT	CASGQGPQNQPQHF
TRBV7-9	TRBJ2-1	-	TRBD2	TGTGCCAGCAGCTTAGACGGGGGGGCTTACAATGAGCAGTTCTTC	CASSLDGGAYNEQFF
TRBV25-1	TRBJ2-5	-	TRBD2	TGTGCCAGCAGTGGGGGTTTCTTAGCGGGGGCCCAGTACTTC	CASSGGFLAGAQYF
TRBV20-1	TRBJ1-5	medium-sized	-	TGCAGTGCTAGAGGGGACATTAGCAATCAGCCCCAGCATTTT	CSARGDISNQPQHF
TRBV6-1	TRBJ1-2	-	TRBD1	TGTGCCAGCAGCCGAAAACAGGGGGGGGATGGCTACACCTTC	CASSRKQGGDGYTF
TRBV6-1	TRBJ2-5	-	TRBD1	TGTGCCAGCAGAAGATCACAGGGGCAAGAGACCCAGTACTTC	CASRRSQGQETQYF